The 25 T cell receptor beta chains given below trace back to one sample, sequenced in a study of blood T cell repertoires in COVID-19. The repertoire was sequenced with immunoSEQ multiplex PCR; TCRdb's copy has only in-frame clones and lacks some. The sample holds about 320,000 clones, around 88% seen once. Source material: peripheral blood. These receptors were collected from a young woman with COVID-19, enrolled during active disease.

The chain links TRBV10-3 to TRBJ2-1; weak D call: TRBD2 (7 bases). V lost 2 bases and J lost 0, with 11 bases in between. From germline, CDR1 is ENHRY and CDR2 SYGVKD. The CDR3 length is 16 residues. CDR3 sequence: CAISEHGGPSYNEQFF. CDR3 in DNA: TGTGCCATCAGTGAGCACGGGGGGCCCTCCTACAATGAGCAGTTCTTC.

CDR3 bases: TGTGCCAGCAGCCCCTGGACTAGCGGGGGGGTTAGCACAGATACGCAGTATTTT. Amino acid sequence: CASSPWTSGGVSTDTQYF. The rearrangement links TRBV7-2 to TRBJ2-3; the match to TRBD2 covers 15 bases. Germline lookup yields CDR1 SGHTA and CDR2 FQGNSA. V dropped 5 bases and J dropped 0; count of bases not matched to a gene: 6. This CDR3 comprises 18 residues.

This chain joins TRBV19 and TRBJ1-3, with a possible D match to TRBD1 (6 bases). V shed 4 bases and J shed 13 bases, with 20 bases lying between them. Germline lookup yields CDR1 LNHDA and CDR2 SQIVND (reference sequence). This CDR3 comprises 14 residues. The CDR3 loop reads CASSNPGQLRQIYF. CDR3 DNA: TGTGCCAGTAGTAACCCCGGACAGCTCCGCCAGATATATTTT.

V is TRBV20-1 and J is TRBJ1-1; weak D call: TRBD1 (5 bases). The CDR3 runs to 11 residues. V shed 7 bases and J shed 3 bases, with 9 bases lying between them. CDR1 and CDR2 (germline): DFQATT, SNEGSKA (reference sequence). The CDR3 region is CSVGGDTEAFF. The CDR3 DNA sequence: TGCAGTGTCGGGGGAGACACTGAAGCTTTCTTT.

The rearrangement uses TRBV6-1 and TRBJ2-3, with TRBD1 matching 12 bases. Germline assignment: CDR1 MNHNS and CDR2 SASEGT. This CDR3 is built from 17 residues. V shed 0 bases and J 6 bases; nucleotides not matched to a gene: 7. CDR3 in DNA: TGTGCCAGCAGTGAAGCTGGGGGACAGGGGGCGCGGGATACGCAGTATTTT. Translated, it gives CASSEAGGQGARDTQYF.

This sequence joins TRBV5-6 and TRBJ1-5; no clear D gene. Trimming removed 1 base from V and 1 base from J, with 9 bases in between. Germline loops: CDR1 SGHDT, CDR2 YYEEEE. The CDR3 covers 15 residues. The CDR3 DNA is TGTGCCAGCAGCTTGATGAGGGAGAGCAATCAGCCCCAGCATTTT. Its translation: CASSLMRESNQPQHF. The full variable domain, rest sourced from reference TRBV5-6 and TRBJ1-5, is DAGVTQSPTHLIKTRGQQVTLRCSPKSGHDTVSWYQQALGQGPQFIFQYYEEEERQRGNFPDRFSGHQFPNYSSELNVNALLLGDSALYLCASSLMRESNQPQHFGDGTRLSIL.

The J gene is TRBJ1-6, the V gene TRBV3-1 (or the pseudogene TRBV3-2); D is ambiguous. With 1 base removed from V and 7 bases from J, the gap between germline ends came to 20 bases. The germline V gene encodes CDR1 LGHDT and CDR2 YNNKEL (reference sequence). This CDR3 has 18 residues. The CDR3: CASSQAALNSGRNSPLHF. The CDR3 DNA reads as TGTGCCAGCAGCCAAGCGGCCCTGAACTCAGGAAGAAATTCACCCCTCCACTTT.

The chain couples TRBV5-6 to TRBJ2-5; 9 bases are shared with TRBD2. The CDR3 extends over 16 amino acids. Losses at the gene ends were 8 bases for V and 3 bases for J; bases not matched to a gene: 14. The V gene's germline CDR1 is SGHDT and CDR2 YYEEEE. The CDR3 DNA is TGTGCCAGTGGTGTGGTAGCGGGAGAAGCAAAAGAGACCCAGTACTTC. This encodes CASGVVAGEAKETQYF. Full variable domain (outside the CDR3, taken from reference TRBV5-6 and TRBJ2-5): DAGVTQSPTHLIKTRGQQVTLRCSPKSGHDTVSWYQQALGQGPQFIFQYYEEEERQRGNFPDRFSGHQFPNYSSELNVNALLLGDSALYLCASGVVAGEAKETQYFGPGTRLLVL.

The rearrangement joins TRBV14 to TRBJ2-2, with D perhaps TRBD2 (7 bases). The CDR3 extends over 15 amino acids. Germline loops: CDR1 SGHDN, CDR2 FVKESK. Trimming left V 4 bases short and J 7 bases short, with 16 bases between. The CDR3 DNA reads TGTGCCAGCAGCCTCAGTGGGGGGGGCATCGGGGAGCTGTTTTTT. Its protein is CASSLSGGGIGELFF. Variable domain in full (rest from reference TRBV14 and TRBJ2-2): EAGVTQFPSHSVIEKGQTVTLRCDPISGHDNLYWYRRVMGKEIKFLLHFVKESKQDESGMPNNRFLAERTGGTYSTLKVQPAELEDSGVYFCASSLSGGGIGELFFGEGSRLTVL.

The rearrangement joins TRBV5-6 to TRBJ1-1, with TRBD1 matching 8 bases. With 1 base clipped from V and 7 bases from J, the junction kept 6 bases outside the gene matches. CDR3 length equals 14 residues. Germline V gives CDR1 SGHDT, CDR2 YYEEEE. CDR3 residues: CASSLYTGGDEAFF. CDR3 nucleotides: TGTGCCAGCAGCTTGTATACAGGGGGTGATGAAGCTTTCTTT.

The chain is built from TRBV19 and TRBJ2-1; 9 bases align to TRBD1. The CDR3 runs 13 residues. The V gene's germline CDR1 is LNHDA and CDR2 SQIVND (reference sequence). V lost 6 bases to trimming and J lost 10 bases; unmatched junction nucleotides: 7. CDR3 loop: CASRRTGEGEQFF. The CDR3 DNA reads TGTGCCAGTAGGAGGACAGGGGAAGGGGAGCAGTTCTTC.

The chain couples TRBV6-1 to TRBJ1-6; D unclear. From germline, CDR1 is MNHNS and CDR2 SASEGT. The V end lost 3 bases, the J end lost 4 bases, and 10 bases lay between the germline ends. CDR3 size: 15 residues. The CDR3 here is CASSDNSPYNSPLHF. The CDR3 DNA reads TGTGCCAGCAGTGACAATAGCCCTTATAATTCACCCCTCCACTTT.

V is TRBV18 and J is TRBJ1-5; D gene ambiguous. The CDR3 loop spans 14 amino acids. The V end was cut by 3 bases, the J end by 0 bases, with 6 bases between. Per the germline V gene, CDR1 is KGHSH and CDR2 is LQKENI. CDR3: CASSPLHSNQPQHF. Here the CDR3 DNA reads TGTGCCAGCTCACCTTTACATAGCAATCAGCCCCAGCATTTT.

The chain uses TRBV4-2 and TRBJ2-1, with D unclear. This CDR3 has 13 residues. V lost 1 base and J 5 bases, leaving 6 bases between the germline ends. From germline, CDR1 is LGHNA and CDR2 YNFKEQ. The CDR3 protein is CASSQVRDNEQFF. CDR3 bases: TGTGCCAGCAGCCAAGTTCGTGACAATGAGCAGTTCTTC.

This clone has a handful of counts. This sequence joins TRBV4-1 and TRBJ1-2, with 11 bases matching TRBD1. Germline V gene lookup returns CDR1 MGHRA and CDR2 YSYEKL. V was clipped by 2 bases and J by 7 bases; unmatched bases: 9. The CDR3 consists of 16 residues. The CDR3 region has the DNA TGCGCCAGCAGCCAATTGGATCCGGGACAGGGGGGTGGCTACACCTTC. Protein product: CASSQLDPGQGGGYTF.

Of note for this clone: Given a much more abundant clone one base away, this may be a read error. The rearrangement links TRBV7-3 to TRBJ2-5; 7 bases match TRBD1. The CDR3 extends over 13 amino acids. V was clipped by 5 bases and J by 3 bases; unmatched bases: 3. The germline gives CDR1 SGHTA, CDR2 FQGTGA. CDR3 sequence: CASSQGEKETQYF. The CDR3 DNA sequence: TGTGCCAGCAGCCAGGGGGAGAAAGAGACCCAGTACTTC.

For the CDR3, the DNA is TGCAGCGTTGAAGGCAGGTTGGTCAATGAGCAGTTCTTC. It codes for CSVEGRLVNEQFF. This sequence joins TRBV29-1 and TRBJ2-1; D is uncertain. The CDR3 has 13 amino acids. CDR1 SQVTM and CDR2 ANQGSEA come from the germline V gene. Trimming pared 1 base from V and 6 bases from J, leaving 10 bases between.

This chain links TRBV19 with TRBJ1-3; D unresolved. Germline V CDR1 and CDR2: LNHDA, SQIVND (reference sequence). V lost 9 bases, J lost 4 bases, and 16 bases lay in between. The CDR3 length is 14 residues. CDR3 region: CASLARTAGNTIYF. The CDR3 nucleotides read TGTGCCAGCCTGGCCCGGACTGCGGGAAACACCATATATTTT. The full variable domain, in which reference TRBV19 and TRBJ1-3 provide the parts outside the CDR3, is DGGITQSPKYLFRKEGQNVTLSCEQNLNHDAMYWYRQDPGQGLRLIYYSQIVNDFQKGDIAEGYSVSREKKESFPLTVTSAQKNPTAFYLCASLARTAGNTIYFGEGSWLTVV.

Only a few counts were recorded for this clone. The chain is built from TRBV11-2 and TRBJ1-1; D call uncertain. There are 12 residues in the CDR3. Trimming cost V 5 bases and J 4 bases, with 8 bases left between them. Germline assignment: CDR1 SGHAT and CDR2 FQNNGV. The CDR3 protein is CASSGAGTEAFF. In DNA, the CDR3 is TGTGCCAGCAGCGGTGCGGGCACTGAAGCTTTCTTT. Variable domain in full (rest from reference TRBV11-2 and TRBJ1-1): EAGVAQSPRYKIIEKRQSVAFWCNPISGHATLYWYQQILGQGPKLLIQFQNNGVVDDSQLPKDRFSAERLKGVDSTLKIQPAKLEDSAVYLCASSGAGTEAFFGQGTRLTVV.

This clone was observed a handful of times. The chain uses TRBV4-1 and TRBJ2-7; 7 bases agree with TRBD2. The CDR3 loop spans 14 amino acids. Germline CDR1 MGHRA, CDR2 YSYEKL. The junction had 5 bases not matched to a gene; V was cut back by 2 bases and J by 4 bases. CDR3 in DNA: TGCGCCAGCAGCCAAAGCCTGGGAGGGTACGAGCAGTACTTC. It specifies CASSQSLGGYEQYF.

The chain recombines TRBV7-2 with TRBJ2-2; 7 bases agree with TRBD2. Germline V lookup: CDR1 SGHTA, CDR2 FQGNSA. The CDR3 covers 16 residues. The V segment lost 5 bases and the J segment 1 base; nucleotides outside the gene matches: 7. CDR3 sequence: CASSRRGGLNTGELFF. The CDR3 nucleotides are TGTGCCAGCAGCCGTCGGGGAGGGCTGAACACCGGGGAGCTGTTTTTT.

The rearrangement joins TRBV4-1 to TRBJ2-5, with TRBD2 identical over 11 bases. The CDR3 sequence is 17 residues long. Trimming took 0 bases from V and 5 from J; bases not matched to a gene: 8. Germline values: CDR1 MGHRA, CDR2 YSYEKL. Written as DNA, the CDR3 is TGCGCCAGCAGCCAAGATCTAGCGGGGGGCCTCAGGGAGACCCAGTACTTC. Protein: CASSQDLAGGLRETQYF.

This clone was recorded once. V and J are TRBV4-1 and TRBJ2-3; perhaps TRBD2 as D (5 bases). CDR1 and CDR2 from the germline V gene are MGHRA and YSYEKL. V was shortened by 1 base and J by 5 bases, with 13 bases between the two germline ends. The CDR3 length is 15 residues. CDR3: CASSQASIFKDTQYF. CDR3 sequence (DNA): TGCGCCAGCAGCCAAGCTAGCATCTTCAAAGATACGCAGTATTTT.

The V call is TRBV11-3, the J call TRBJ2-3; 7 bases fit TRBD1. Germline V gene lookup returns CDR1 SGHNT and CDR2 YENEEA. V lost 0 bases and J lost 1; bases outside the gene matches: 7. CDR3 size: 17 residues. The CDR3 is CASSLEDRVLGTDTQYF. CDR3 DNA: TGTGCCAGCAGCTTAGAAGACAGGGTGTTGGGCACAGATACGCAGTATTTT.

The table lists this clone with a few counts. The gene calls are TRBV7-2 and TRBJ2-2; D is possibly TRBD2 (6 bases). The CDR3 is 15 amino acids. V dropped 5 bases and J dropped 4 bases, with 14 bases sitting between them. CDR1 is SGHTA, CDR2 FQGNSA, per germline. CDR3 nucleotides: TGTGCCAGCAGCCCCATGGGGGGAAGCACCGGGGAGCTGTTTTTT. Protein: CASSPMGGSTGELFF.